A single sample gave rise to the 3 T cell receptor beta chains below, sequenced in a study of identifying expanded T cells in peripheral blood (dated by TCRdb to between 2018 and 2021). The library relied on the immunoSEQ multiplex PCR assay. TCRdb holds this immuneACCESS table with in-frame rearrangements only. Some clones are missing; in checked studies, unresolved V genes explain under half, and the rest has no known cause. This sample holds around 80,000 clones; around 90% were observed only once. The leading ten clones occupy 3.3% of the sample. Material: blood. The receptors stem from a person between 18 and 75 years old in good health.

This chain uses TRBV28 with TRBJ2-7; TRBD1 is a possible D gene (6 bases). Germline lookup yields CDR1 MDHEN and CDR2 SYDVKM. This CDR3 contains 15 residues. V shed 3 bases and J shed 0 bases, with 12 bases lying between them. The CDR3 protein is CASSFTGTTSYEQYF. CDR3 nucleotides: TGTGCCAGCAGTTTCACAGGGACGACCTCCTACGAGCAGTACTTC.

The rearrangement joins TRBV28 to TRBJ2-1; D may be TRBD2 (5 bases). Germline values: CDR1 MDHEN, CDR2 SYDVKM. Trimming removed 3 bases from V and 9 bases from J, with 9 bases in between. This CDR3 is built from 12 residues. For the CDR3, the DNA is TGTGCCAGCAGTTTCGCGGGTTCTGAGCAGTTCTTC. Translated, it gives CASSFAGSEQFF.

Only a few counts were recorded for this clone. The CDR3 coding sequence is TGTGCCAGCAGCTTAGTTGGGGTGGGGGCCTACGAGCAGTACTTC. Amino acid sequence: CASSLVGVGAYEQYF. The rearrangement links TRBV11-2 to TRBJ2-7; D possibly matches TRBD1 or TRBD2 (5 bases each). The V end was cut by 1 base, the J end by 2 bases, with 12 bases between. The CDR3 totals 15 residues. Looked up from germline, CDR1 is SGHAT and CDR2 is FQNNGV.